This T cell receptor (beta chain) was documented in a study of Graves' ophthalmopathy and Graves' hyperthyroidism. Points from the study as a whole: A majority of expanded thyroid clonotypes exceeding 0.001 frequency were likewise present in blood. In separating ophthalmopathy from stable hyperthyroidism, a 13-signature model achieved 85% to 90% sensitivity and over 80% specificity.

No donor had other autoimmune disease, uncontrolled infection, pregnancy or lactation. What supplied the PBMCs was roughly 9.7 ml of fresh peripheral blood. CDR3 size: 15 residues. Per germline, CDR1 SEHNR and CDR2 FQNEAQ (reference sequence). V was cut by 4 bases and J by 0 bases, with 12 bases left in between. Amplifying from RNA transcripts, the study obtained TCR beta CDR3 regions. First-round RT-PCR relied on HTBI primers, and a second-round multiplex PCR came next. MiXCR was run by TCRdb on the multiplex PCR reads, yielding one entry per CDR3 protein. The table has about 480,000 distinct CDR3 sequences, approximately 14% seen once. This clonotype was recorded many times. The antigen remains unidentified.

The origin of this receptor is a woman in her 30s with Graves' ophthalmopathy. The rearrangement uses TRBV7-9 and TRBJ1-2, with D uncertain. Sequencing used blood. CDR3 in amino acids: CASSSQRGPNYGYTF. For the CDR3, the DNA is TGTGCCAGCAGCTCCCAACGTGGTCCTAACTATGGCTACACCTTC.